This entry lists 10 T cell receptor beta chains sequenced from one sample in a study of shared clonotypes between healthy human individuals. Some clones are missing from TCRdb's copy, which holds only in-frame ones; the method was immunoSEQ multiplex PCR. The table records some 1,600,000 clones, approximately 98% of them present only once. The sample was naive CD4+ T cells sorted from blood. Subset given: CD45RA+ positively selected. These receptors originate from a man between 25 and 39 years old in good health.

The CDR3, as DNA: TGTGCCAGCAGCTTAGCTGGCAGAGGAGCGAACACCGGGGAGCTGTTTTTT. It is translated as CASSLAGRGANTGELFF. The genes are TRBV11-3 and TRBJ2-2; D is unresolved. The germline CDR1 and CDR2 sequences are SGHNT and YENEEA. The V and J ends lost 1 base and 0 bases respectively, with 12 bases between them. There are 17 residues in the CDR3.

The chain's CDR3 is CASSPSSGDEQYF. Here the CDR3 DNA reads TGTGCCAGCAGCCCCTCGTCGGGCGACGAGCAGTACTTC. The chain links TRBV5-4 to TRBJ2-7, with D uncertain. V shed 4 bases and J shed 5 bases, with 13 bases lying between them. The V gene's germline CDR1 is SGHNT and CDR2 YYREEE (reference sequence). The CDR3 runs 13 residues.

The rearrangement uses TRBV28 and TRBJ2-7; D is perhaps TRBD2 (6 bases). The germline CDR1 and CDR2 sequences are MDHEN and SYDVKM. The CDR3 totals 14 residues. Trimming took off 4 bases at V and 12 bases at J, with 22 bases between the two ends. The CDR3 region is CASSSPGSGRLWYF. The CDR3 nucleotides are TGTGCCAGCAGTTCCCCGGGTAGCGGAAGACTCTGGTACTTC. Filled out from reference TRBV28 and TRBJ2-7, the complete variable domain reads DVKVTQSSRYLVKRTGEKVFLECVQDMDHENMFWYRQDPGLGLRLIYFSYDVKMKEKGDIPEGYSVSREKKERFSLILESASTNQTSMYLCASSSPGSGRLWYFGPGTRLTVT.

The chain joins TRBV7-9 to TRBJ2-2; D perhaps matches TRBD2 (5 bases). V lost 5 bases and J 0 bases, leaving 13 bases between the germline ends. CDR1 and CDR2 from the germline V gene are SEHNR and FQNEAQ (reference sequence). The CDR3 runs to 16 residues. CDR3 nucleotides: TGTGCCAGCAGCCATAGCGCGCTATCGAACACCGGGGAGCTGTTTTTT. It codes for CASSHSALSNTGELFF.

The genes are TRBV6-1 and TRBJ1-1; D not resolved. The length of the CDR3 is 14 residues. Germline-derived CDR1 and CDR2 are MNHNS and SASEGT. V lost 3 bases and J lost 3, with 11 bases in between. CDR3 loop: CASSETIGDTEAFF. The CDR3 DNA reads TGTGCCAGCAGTGAGACGATTGGGGACACTGAAGCTTTCTTT.

The sample holds one count of this clone. V is TRBV18 and J is TRBJ2-5; D tentatively reads TRBD1 or TRBD2 (6 bases each). Germline CDR1 reads KGHSH; CDR2 reads LQKENI. The CDR3 consists of 17 residues. Between the trimmed V and J ends, which lost 0 bases and 4 bases, there was a span of 18 bases. The CDR3 here is CASSPPRLGGPGETQYF. The CDR3 region has the DNA TGTGCCAGCTCACCACCTAGGCTGGGGGGCCCAGGAGAGACCCAGTACTTC.

Notes on this clone: Other DNA sequences in the same sample also yield this CDR3. The CDR3 loop reads CASSLLRGEQYF. The CDR3 DNA reads as TGTGCCAGCAGTTTACTTAGGGGCGAGCAGTACTTC. V is TRBV28 and J is TRBJ2-7, with D perhaps TRBD1 (5 bases). The CDR3 loop spans 12 amino acids. Between the trimmed V and J ends, which lost 2 bases and 6 bases, there was a span of 8 bases. The germline V gene has CDR1 MDHEN and CDR2 SYDVKM.

The V gene is TRBV2, the J gene TRBJ2-7; 7 bases agree with TRBD2. Germline V gives CDR1 SNHLY, CDR2 FYNNEI. V shed 6 bases, J shed 9 bases, and the junction held 11 bases outside the gene matches. The CDR3 runs 13 residues. As DNA, the CDR3 is TGTGCCAGCAGCCGGCTAGCGGCTAAGCGGCAGTACTTC. Translation: CASSRLAAKRQYF.

The chain couples TRBV7-9 to TRBJ2-3; maybe TRBD2 (6 bases). V dropped 5 bases and J dropped 0 bases, with 15 bases sitting between them. The germline gives CDR1 SEHNR, CDR2 FQNEAQ (reference sequence). This CDR3 spans 16 amino acids. The CDR3 region has the DNA TGTGCCAGCAGCCACATAGCGGTCAGTAGCACAGATACGCAGTATTTT. Translation gives CASSHIAVSSTDTQYF.

This chain joins TRBV15 and TRBJ1-3, with D maybe TRBD1 (5 bases). The CDR3 spans 14 residues. Per the germline V gene, CDR1 is LNHNV and CDR2 is YYDKDF (reference sequence). Trimming left V 8 bases short and J 3 bases short, with 14 bases between. CDR3 protein: CATARDRIGNTIYF. CDR3 nucleotide sequence: TGTGCCACCGCTCGAGACAGAATTGGAAACACCATATATTTT.